The next 10 T cell receptor beta chains were all read from a single sample in a study of shared clonotypes between healthy human individuals. Only in-frame clones appear in the TCRdb table, and some are missing; sequencing was by immunoSEQ multiplex PCR. Altogether about 2.1 million clones are present, 90% to 95% being singletons, with the ten largest covering about 1.6%. Positive CCR7 selection of CD45RO-negative cells yielded the naive CD8 cells, and terminally differentiated effector memory CD45RA+ cells were excluded. The sample was naive CD8+ T cells from PBMCs. All receptors derive from a man between 18 and 35 years old in good health. Some clones in this sample may be carry-over from other donors' samples.

V and J are TRBV27 and TRBJ2-3; D gene unclear. The V and J ends lost 10 bases and 6 bases respectively, with 17 bases between them. The CDR3 runs 13 residues. Germline V gene sequence: CDR1 MNHEY, CDR2 SMNVEV (reference sequence). The CDR3 region is CATSLRDWDTQYF. CDR3 nucleotides: TGTGCCACCTCGTTAAGGGATTGGGATACGCAGTATTTT.

The chain employs TRBV5-1 and TRBJ2-5; D perhaps matches TRBD1 (6 bases). CDR1 SGHRS and CDR2 YFSETQ come from the germline V gene. The CDR3 spans 14 residues. V shed 7 bases and J shed 2 bases, with 15 bases lying between them. The CDR3 nucleotides read TGCGCCAGCTCCCTGGACAGCTATCAAGAGACCCAGTACTTC. Translating gives CASSLDSYQETQYF. Supplemented by reference TRBV5-1 and TRBJ2-5, the full variable domain reads KAGVTQTPRYLIKTRGQQVTLSCSPISGHRSVSWYQQTPGQGLQFLFEYFSETQRNKGNFPGRFSGRQFSNSRSEMNVSTLELGDSALYLCASSLDSYQETQYFGPGTRLLVL.

The chain carries TRBV5-5 and TRBJ2-7; TRBD2 matches at 9 bases. There are 15 residues in the CDR3. V lost 3 bases, J lost 1 base, and 5 bases stayed unmatched. In germline, CDR1 is SGHKS, CDR2 YYEKEE (reference sequence). The CDR3 bases are TGTGCCAGCAGCTCACTAGCGGGTCGTTCCTACGAGCAGTACTTC. Its translation is CASSSLAGRSYEQYF.

The chain employs TRBV4-1 and TRBJ1-1, with D hard to call. The CDR3 is 11 amino acids. The germline V gene encodes CDR1 MGHRA and CDR2 YSYEKL. Trimming left V 1 base short and J 12 bases short, with 9 bases between. The CDR3 protein is CASSQGLRTFF. DNA of the CDR3: TGCGCCAGCAGCCAAGGGTTAAGAACTTTCTTT.

The CDR3 region has the DNA TGCGCCAGCAAATTCGCAGGGGGCGGCGGGGAGCTGTTTTTT. Translated: CASKFAGGGGELFF. V usage is TRBV10-2 and J usage is TRBJ2-2; 8 nucleotides match TRBD1. From germline, CDR1 is WSHSY and CDR2 SAAADI. The CDR3 length is 14 residues. Losses at the gene ends were 7 bases for V and 7 bases for J; bases not matched to a gene: 8.

V and J are TRBV27 and TRBJ1-2; 9 bases fit TRBD1. This CDR3 is 15 amino acids long. CDR1 is MNHEY, CDR2 SMNVEV, per germline (reference sequence). V shed 5 bases, J shed 4 bases, and the junction held 8 bases outside the gene matches. CDR3 amino acids: CASSPNRGQVYGYTF. The DNA for the CDR3 is TGTGCCAGCAGTCCAAACAGGGGGCAGGTCTATGGCTACACCTTC.

The count of this clone is one. The V call is TRBV7-8, the J call TRBJ2-7; 10 nucleotides align to TRBD2. The ends lost 2 bases at V and 3 bases at J; junction bases unmatched: 4. This CDR3 spans 15 amino acids. Germline loops: CDR1 SGHVS, CDR2 FQNEAQ. The CDR3, as DNA: TGTGCCAGCAGCTTATCTAGCGGGAGAATCTACGAGCAGTACTTC. Translation: CASSLSSGRIYEQYF. The whole variable domain, remainder taken from reference TRBV7-8 and TRBJ2-7, is GAGVSQSPRYKVAKRGQDVALRCDPISGHVSLFWYQQALGQGPEFLTYFQNEAQLDKSGLPSDRFFAERPEGSVSTLKIQRTQQEDSAVYLCASSLSSGRIYEQYFGPGTRLTVT.

The V gene is TRBV7-6, the J gene TRBJ2-1; D is unresolved. V lost 2 bases, J lost 9 bases, and 17 bases lay in between. This CDR3 is built from 15 residues. CDR1 SGHVS and CDR2 FNYEAQ come from the germline V gene. CDR3 amino acids: CASSLFSANGAEQFF. The CDR3 nucleotides read TGTGCCAGCAGCTTATTTTCCGCTAATGGCGCTGAGCAGTTCTTC.

The chain combines TRBV28 with TRBJ2-2; 10 bases match TRBD2. In germline, CDR1 is MDHEN, CDR2 SYDVKM. J gave up 5 bases and V 7 bases, and 7 bases lay outside the gene matches. The CDR3 spans 15 residues. The CDR3 DNA is TGTGCCAGCACCCCTAGCGGGAGTGATACCGGGGAGCTGTTTTTT. The encoded protein is CASTPSGSDTGELFF. Based on the CDR3 plus reference TRBV28 and TRBJ2-2, the full variable domain is DVKVTQSSRYLVKRTGEKVFLECVQDMDHENMFWYRQDPGLGLRLIYFSYDVKMKEKGDIPEGYSVSREKKERFSLILESASTNQTSMYLCASTPSGSDTGELFFGEGSRLTVL.

This clone came up once. CDR3 protein: CASSVGAGELFF. The CDR3 DNA sequence: TGTGCCAGCAGCGTAGGAGCCGGGGAGCTGTTTTTT. The V and J genes are TRBV27 and TRBJ2-2; D not certain. The CDR3 totals 12 residues. Trimming removed 6 bases at V and 6 bases at J, with 8 bases between. The germline CDR1 and CDR2 sequences are MNHEY and SMNVEV (reference sequence).